The 11 T cell receptor beta chains below all came from one sample that was sequenced in a study of technical replicates of blood from a few donors. The table came from immunoSEQ multiplex PCR; TCRdb's copy has only in-frame clones and leaves some out. Of tens of thousands of clones in the sample, around nine tenths were seen once. Input material: T cells isolated from PBMCs. These receptors were collected from a human donor in good health.

This clone was counted a single time. The CDR3 reads CTSSQAASGRHNEQFF. The CDR3 DNA follows: TGCACCAGCAGCCAAGCAGCTAGCGGGAGGCACAATGAGCAGTTCTTC. V is TRBV1 and J is TRBJ2-1; TRBD2 is taken as the D call from the table, unchecked against the DNA. TRBV1 is described as a pseudogene. The length of the CDR3 is 16 residues.

This clone is a singleton in its sample. The chain is built from TRBV5-8 and TRBJ1-4; TRBD1 is a possible D gene (5 bases). The CDR3 has 15 amino acids. The V end lost 4 bases, the J end lost 6 bases, and 16 bases lay between the germline ends. The germline CDR1 and CDR2 sequences are SGHTS and YDEGEE. CDR3 bases: TGTGCCAGCAGCGTTTATCCAGGGAATGATGAAAAACTGTTTTTT. Translation: CASSVYPGNDEKLFF.

This chain joins TRBV5-1 and TRBJ2-7; tentative D call: TRBD2 (6 bases). Trimming left V 0 bases short and J 5 bases short, with 15 bases between. This CDR3 comprises 15 residues. Germline V gene sequence: CDR1 SGHRS, CDR2 YFSETQ. The CDR3: CASSLVGSSFDEQYF. The CDR3 nucleotides are TGCGCCAGCAGCTTGGTCGGGAGCTCCTTTGACGAGCAGTACTTC.

This sequence joins TRBV28 and TRBJ1-5; D is ambiguous. Germline lookup yields CDR1 MDHEN and CDR2 SYDVKM. Trimming took 4 bases from V and 4 from J, leaving 8 bases between them. CDR3 size: 13 residues. The CDR3 sequence is CASSSDGNQPQHF. Here the CDR3 DNA reads TGTGCCAGCAGTTCCGACGGGAATCAGCCCCAGCATTTT.

V is TRBV7-8 and J is TRBJ1-5, with D hard to call. Trimming took off 5 bases at V and 3 bases at J, with 14 bases between the two ends. The CDR3 spans 15 residues. Germline assignment: CDR1 SGHVS and CDR2 FQNEAQ. The CDR3 DNA reads as TGTGCCAGCAGCCCCTACGGGTTGGTCAATCAGCCCCAGCATTTT. Translation gives CASSPYGLVNQPQHF. Complete variable domain (other parts from reference TRBV7-8 and TRBJ1-5): GAGVSQSPRYKVAKRGQDVALRCDPISGHVSLFWYQQALGQGPEFLTYFQNEAQLDKSGLPSDRFFAERPEGSVSTLKIQRTQQEDSAVYLCASSPYGLVNQPQHFGDGTRLSIL.

The chain recombines TRBV7-6 with TRBJ2-3; D is possibly TRBD2 (6 bases). Trimming removed 9 bases from V and 0 bases from J, with 16 bases in between. The CDR3 runs to 15 residues. Germline values: CDR1 SGHVS, CDR2 FNYEAQ. CDR3 nucleotide sequence: TGTGCCAGTACTCGAAACGGGGGAAGCACAGATACGCAGTATTTT. Amino acid sequence: CASTRNGGSTDTQYF.

The J gene is TRBJ2-7, the V gene TRBV9; 9 bases are shared with TRBD1. With V trimmed by 4 bases and J by 3 bases, 5 bases remained unmatched. From germline, CDR1 is SGDLS and CDR2 YYNGEE. The CDR3 extends over 14 amino acids. The CDR3 coding sequence is TGTGCCAGCAGCCGGACAGGGGCTATCTACGAGCAGTACTTC. Its translation is CASSRTGAIYEQYF.

This sequence joins TRBV6-1 and TRBJ1-2; D is uncertain. CDR3 length: 13 amino acids. Germline V gene sequence: CDR1 MNHNS, CDR2 SASEGT. Trimming took off 4 bases at V and 2 bases at J, with 8 bases between the two ends. This CDR3 is CASSGTLNYGYTF. The DNA for the CDR3 is TGTGCCAGCAGTGGGACTCTAAACTATGGCTACACCTTC.

The V gene is TRBV7-9, the J gene TRBJ2-7, with D possibly matching TRBD1 (5 bases). The V end lost 3 bases, the J end lost 3 bases, and 12 bases lay between the germline ends. The length of the CDR3 is 14 residues. The germline CDR1 and CDR2 sequences are SEHNR and FQNEAQ (reference sequence). Written as DNA, the CDR3 is TGTGCCAGCAGCTTCCCAGGCGGACACTACGAGCAGTACTTC. Translating it yields CASSFPGGHYEQYF.

The chain links TRBV19 to TRBJ2-1; TRBD2 matches at 9 bases. The germline V gene encodes CDR1 LNHDA and CDR2 SQIVND (reference sequence). This CDR3 spans 16 amino acids. J lost 3 bases, V lost 1 base, and 4 bases had no gene match. In nucleotides, the CDR3 is TGTGCCAGTAGTATAGTCAGCGGGGGGTTCTACAATGAGCAGTTCTTC. Amino acids: CASSIVSGGFYNEQFF.

The V and J genes are TRBV18 and TRBJ2-3; D possibly corresponds to TRBD2 (5 bases). The CDR3 length is 15 residues. Germline V gives CDR1 KGHSH, CDR2 LQKENI. The V end was cut by 3 bases, the J end by 3 bases, with 13 bases between. CDR3 loop: CASSPAGDITDTQYF. In DNA form, the CDR3 reads TGTGCCAGCTCACCCGCGGGTGATATAACAGATACGCAGTATTTT.